The 27 T cell receptor beta chains reported below all come from one sample, sequenced in a study of OX40 agonist ivuxolimab in advanced cancers. Library preparation used the immunoSEQ multiplex PCR assay. As stored in TCRdb, this immuneACCESS dataset retains in-frame rearrangements with V and J assigned. A fraction of the clones does not appear; measured against another copy, unresolved V genes explain less than half of the discrepancy, and the remainder lacks a known reason. This sample lists 35,000 or so clones; roughly 80% were detected once. Roughly 1.8% of the sample lies in the top ten. The sequenced sample was CD4+ or CD8+ T cells sorted from blood, obtained in a trial of the OX40 agonist ivuxolimab. These receptors all stem from an adult with an advanced solid tumor such as melanoma, head and neck, liver or kidney cancer.

This chain uses TRBV28 with TRBJ1-3, with D tentatively TRBD1 (6 bases). Trimming took 5 bases from V and 3 from J, leaving 11 bases between them. Looked up from germline, CDR1 is MDHEN and CDR2 is SYDVKM. The CDR3 is 14 amino acids. The CDR3, as DNA: TGTGCCAGCAGTCAGCAGGGGTATGGAAACACCATATATTTT. Amino acid sequence: CASSQQGYGNTIYF.

The chain recombines TRBV27 with TRBJ2-2, with 8 bases lining up with TRBD2. Trimming at V came to 1 base and at J to 4 bases, leaving 11 bases not matched to a gene. This CDR3 is built from 18 residues. Germline CDR1 reads MNHEY; CDR2 reads SMNVEV (reference sequence). The CDR3 DNA reads as TGTGCCAGCAGTTTATTCCCTCTAGCGGGTCCCAGCACCGGGGAGCTGTTTTTT. Its translation is CASSLFPLAGPSTGELFF.

J is TRBJ1-5 and V is TRBV6-1; a possible D gene is TRBD1 (6 bases). With 2 bases removed from V and 1 base from J, the gap between germline ends came to 9 bases. The germline V gene encodes CDR1 MNHNS and CDR2 SASEGT. This CDR3 has 15 residues. CDR3 coding DNA: TGTGCCAGCAGTGAACGAGGACAGAGCAATCAGCCCCAGCATTTT. Amino acid sequence: CASSERGQSNQPQHF.

The chain carries TRBV10-3 and TRBJ2-7, with TRBD2 identical over 8 bases. J was trimmed by 0 bases and V by 6 bases; bases with no gene match: 4. The CDR3 sequence is 14 residues long. CDR1 and CDR2 from the germline V gene are ENHRY and SYGVKD. As DNA, the CDR3 is TGTGCCATCAGAAGCGGGGGTGACTCCTACGAGCAGTACTTC. It encodes CAIRSGGDSYEQYF.

V usage is TRBV7-9 and J usage is TRBJ1-2; no definite D call. Germline values: CDR1 SEHNR, CDR2 FQNEAQ (reference sequence). The V end lost 5 bases, the J end lost 4 bases, and 14 bases lay between the germline ends. The CDR3 length is 14 residues. The CDR3 protein is CASSPSTEIYGYTF. CDR3 nucleotides: TGTGCCAGCAGCCCATCGACGGAGATCTATGGCTACACCTTC.

This clone was recorded once. The chain is built from TRBV5-4 and TRBJ2-2, with TRBD2 matching over 12 bases. The CDR3 sequence is 15 residues long. J lost 8 bases, V lost 4 bases, and 6 bases had no gene match. Germline V gene lookup returns CDR1 SGHNT and CDR2 YYREEE (reference sequence). The CDR3 region is CASSPGLAGSGELFF. CDR3 nucleotides: TGTGCCAGCAGCCCTGGACTAGCGGGGAGTGGGGAGCTGTTTTTT.

V gene TRBV7-2 combines with J gene TRBJ1-5; D is possibly TRBD1 (6 bases). This CDR3 comprises 13 residues. V was cut by 5 bases and J by 5 bases, with 10 bases left in between. Germline CDR1 is SGHTA and CDR2 is FQGNSA. CDR3 nucleotide sequence: TGTGCCAGCAGCCCACAGGGAGATCAGCCCCAGCATTTT. Translating gives CASSPQGDQPQHF.

The V and J genes are TRBV7-2 and TRBJ2-3; TRBD2 might be the D (7 bases). The CDR3 extends over 17 amino acids. CDR1 and CDR2 (germline): SGHTA, FQGNSA. Deletions cut 8 bases from V and 6 bases from J, with 27 bases between. In nucleotides, the CDR3 is TGTGCCAGCCGAACCCGGCTGGGCGGGGGAGGGGGGGATACGCAGTATTTT. Translated, it gives CASRTRLGGGGGDTQYF.

The chain employs TRBV5-6 and TRBJ1-2; tentatively, D is TRBD1 (5 bases). V gave up 4 bases and J gave up 5 bases, with 12 bases separating them. The V gene's germline CDR1 is SGHDT and CDR2 YYEEEE. The CDR3 runs to 13 residues. CDR3 sequence reads: CASSPSGPYGYTF. The DNA of the CDR3 is TGTGCCAGCAGCCCTTCAGGGCCTTATGGCTACACCTTC.

This chain joins TRBV7-2 and TRBJ2-1; unclear D gene. Germline CDR1 and CDR2: SGHTA and FQGNSA. Trimming took off 5 bases at V and 2 bases at J, with 13 bases between the two ends. The length of the CDR3 is 15 residues. CDR3 in DNA: TGTGCCAGCAGCATCGGGTCTATGACCTACAATGAGCAGTTCTTC. It translates to CASSIGSMTYNEQFF.

The chain recombines TRBV6-5 with TRBJ2-1, with 11 positions matching TRBD2. The CDR3 is made up of 15 amino acids. Per the germline V gene, CDR1 is MNHEY and CDR2 is SVGAGI. The V and J ends lost 4 bases and 6 bases, in that order; junction bases with no gene match: 5. The CDR3 region has the DNA TGTGCCAGCAGTTTGAATAGCGGGGGGGCCAATGAGCAGTTCTTC. Protein: CASSLNSGGANEQFF.

This sequence joins TRBV7-8 and TRBJ2-2; no clear D gene. Germline V gives CDR1 SGHVS, CDR2 FQNEAQ. The ends were cut back, 4 bases at V and 7 bases at J, with 10 bases in the middle. The CDR3 consists of 13 residues. CDR3 loop: CASSWVGVGELFF. The CDR3 DNA follows: TGTGCCAGCAGCTGGGTCGGAGTCGGGGAGCTGTTTTTT. Complete variable domain (other parts from reference TRBV7-8 and TRBJ2-2): GAGVSQSPRYKVAKRGQDVALRCDPISGHVSLFWYQQALGQGPEFLTYFQNEAQLDKSGLPSDRFFAERPEGSVSTLKIQRTQQEDSAVYLCASSWVGVGELFFGEGSRLTVL.

J is TRBJ2-7 and V is TRBV15, with TRBD1 matching over 8 bases. CDR1 is LNHNV and CDR2 is YYDKDF in the germline V gene (reference sequence). Trimming took 0 bases from V and 2 from J; bases not matched to a gene: 0. The CDR3 extends over 14 amino acids. In DNA form, the CDR3 reads TGTGCCACCAGCAGAGACAGGGGGCCCTACGAGCAGTACTTC. This gives the protein CATSRDRGPYEQYF.

This clone has just a few counts. The genes are TRBV4-3 and TRBJ2-3; D not certain. Germline V lookup: CDR1 LGHNA, CDR2 YSLEER. V was clipped by 1 base and J by 4 bases, with 9 bases between them. The length of the CDR3 is 14 residues. The CDR3 spells CASSQAKGADTQYF. For the CDR3, the DNA is TGCGCCAGCAGCCAAGCCAAGGGCGCAGATACGCAGTATTTT.

This clone came up a few times. This sequence joins TRBV10-3 and TRBJ2-5, with 10 bases aligning to TRBD2. This CDR3 is built from 14 residues. CDR1 and CDR2 from the germline V gene are ENHRY and SYGVKD. J gave up 2 bases and V 10 bases, and 7 bases lay outside the gene matches. CDR3 sequence: CATSVAGGQETQYF. The CDR3 DNA sequence: TGTGCCACCTCTGTAGCGGGGGGACAAGAGACCCAGTACTTC.

The J gene is TRBJ1-6, the V gene TRBV11-1; TRBD1 aligns across 7 bases. The CDR3 contains 15 residues. The germline gives CDR1 SGHAT, CDR2 FQDESV (reference sequence). Germline trimming cut 5 bases from V and 6 bases from J; bases unmatched to any gene: 7. DNA of the CDR3: TGTGCCAGCAGCCTCGGGACAGTAATTAATTCACCCCTCCACTTT. This translates into CASSLGTVINSPLHF.

For the CDR3, the DNA is TGCGCCAGCAAGGCGGGGACTACAAGCACAGATACGCAGTATTTT. Amino acids: CASKAGTTSTDTQYF. The chain combines TRBV5-1 with TRBJ2-3, with 7 bases lining up with TRBD2. CDR1 and CDR2 from the germline V gene are SGHRS and YFSETQ. This CDR3 region has 15 residues. V shed 6 bases, J shed 0 bases, and the junction held 7 bases outside the gene matches.

The V gene is TRBV20-1, the J gene TRBJ2-7; D gene unclear. Trimming took off 1 base at V and 2 bases at J, with 3 bases between the two ends. The CDR3 spans 11 residues. Germline V gives CDR1 DFQATT, CDR2 SNEGSKA (reference sequence). CDR3: CSARGTYEQYF. The CDR3 nucleotides read TGCAGTGCTAGAGGGACCTACGAGCAGTACTTC.

A remark on this clone: The same CDR3 is also encoded by other DNA sequences in this sample. This rearrangement joins TRBV2 to TRBJ2-5, with 15 bases aligning to TRBD2. Germline lookup yields CDR1 SNHLY and CDR2 FYNNEI. Losses at the gene ends were 4 bases for V and 2 bases for J; bases not matched to a gene: 2. This CDR3 region has 16 residues. CDR3 in DNA: TGTGCCAGCAGTGGGGGACTAGCGGGGGGACAAGAGACCCAGTACTTC. Protein sequence: CASSGGLAGGQETQYF.

The chain has TRBV6-1 and TRBJ1-1; TRBD1 might be the D (5 bases). Germline assignment: CDR1 MNHNS and CDR2 SASEGT. The CDR3 runs 15 residues. V lost 3 bases, J lost 1 base, and 12 bases lay in between. Here the CDR3 DNA reads TGTGCCAGCAGTGACGGGGGGTTTTCGAACACTGAAGCTTTCTTT. This codes for CASSDGGFSNTEAFF.

This chain links TRBV7-8 with TRBJ1-5, with 7 bases fitting TRBD1. Germline V CDR1 and CDR2: SGHVS, FQNEAQ. CDR3 length: 14 residues. V lost 6 bases, J lost 5 bases, and 7 bases stayed unmatched. CDR3 sequence reads: CASSTDRADQPQHF. In nucleotides, the CDR3 is TGTGCCAGCAGTACCGACAGGGCCGATCAGCCCCAGCATTTT.

The chain employs TRBV19 and TRBJ2-7, with D possibly TRBD1 on 6 matching bases. The germline V and J ends were trimmed by 3 bases and 2 bases, with 11 bases remaining between them. The CDR3 extends over 14 amino acids. Germline-derived CDR1 and CDR2 are LNHDA and SQIVND (reference sequence). CDR3 bases: TGTGCCAGTAGTATCCAGGGGATCCCCTACGAGCAGTACTTC. It is translated as CASSIQGIPYEQYF.

The CDR3 region has the DNA TGTGCCAGCACCAAGGGACGGGGGGGCCGCACCGGGGAGCTGTTTTTT. The encoded protein is CASTKGRGGRTGELFF. This chain links TRBV27 with TRBJ2-2; 8 nucleotides agree with TRBD2. CDR1 is MNHEY and CDR2 is SMNVEV in the germline V gene (reference sequence). This CDR3 comprises 16 residues. With 7 bases clipped from V and 4 bases from J, the junction kept 11 bases outside the gene matches.

This clone was found once. The chain employs TRBV7-2 and TRBJ1-2; D may be TRBD1 (5 bases). Germline CDR1 is SGHTA and CDR2 is FQGNSA. Trimming removed 4 bases at V and 2 bases at J, with 11 bases between. The CDR3 length is 14 residues. CDR3 nucleotide sequence: TGTGCCAGCAGCTCCCCGGGACGGAACTATGGCTACACCTTC. Translation: CASSSPGRNYGYTF.

The CDR3 here is CASSLGGTPGRYF. For the CDR3, the DNA is TGTGCCAGCAGCTTAGGCGGGACTCCGGGGAGGTATTTT. The rearrangement joins TRBV7-2 to TRBJ2-3; D may be TRBD2 (6 bases). Germline values: CDR1 SGHTA, CDR2 FQGNSA. V lost 1 base and J 14 bases, leaving 16 bases between the germline ends. The CDR3 has 13 amino acids.

V and J are TRBV11-1 and TRBJ1-2; weak D call: TRBD1 (6 bases). Germline V CDR1 and CDR2: SGHAT, FQDESV (reference sequence). Trimming stripped 3 bases from V and 10 bases from J, with 15 bases between. This CDR3 has 13 amino acids. The CDR3 loop is CASSLEGDTAYTF. DNA for the CDR3: TGTGCCAGCAGCTTGGAGGGGGACACCGCCTACACCTTC.

The chain links TRBV5-1 to TRBJ1-2, with TRBD1 matching over 7 bases. The CDR3 contains 17 residues. CDR1 is SGHRS, CDR2 YFSETQ, per germline. Trimming at V came to 1 base and at J to 0 bases, leaving 9 bases not matched to a gene. CDR3 protein: CASSLFSRDSSNYGYTF. DNA for the CDR3: TGCGCCAGCAGCTTGTTTAGCAGGGACAGCTCTAACTATGGCTACACCTTC.